The text below deals with one T cell receptor (beta chain). Its antigen is undetermined. Looked up from germline, CDR1 is SGHRS and CDR2 is YFSETQ. V trimming: 7 bases; J trimming: 5 bases; junction bases outside the gene matches: 8. The CDR3 has 13 residues. Assay: immunoSEQ multiplex PCR; the TCRdb copy retains only in-frame clones and omits some. The sample lists more than 8,500 clones, over 80% seen once, with less than 2% in the top ten. The data were obtained in a study of follicular helper T cells after annual influenza vaccination. On the study more broadly: Some donors were sampled over the 2013-2014, 2014-2015 and 2015-2016 vaccinations. The study's findings and limits: Change in circulating plasmablasts correlated with ICOS+CD38+ cTfh clonality change. Yearly vaccinations repeatedly recalled conserved clonotypes in ICOS+CD38+ cTfh.

The time point: 2015-2016 season, pre-vaccination. The chain links TRBV5-1 to TRBJ2-5; 7 bases agree with TRBD1. The sequences come from CXCR5+ CD38- circulating T follicular helper cells from blood, collected on the day of influenza vaccination. As to subset: circulating Tfh, non-naive CD4+CXCR5+PD-1+ (ICOS+CD38+ or ICOS-CD38-). The clonotype was recovered from an adult who received the influenza vaccine. The CDR3 region has the DNA TGCGCCAGCTCGCCGGGACAGTGGGAGACCCAGTACTTC. Translating gives CASSPGQWETQYF. Complete variable domain (other parts from reference TRBV5-1 and TRBJ2-5): KAGVTQTPRYLIKTRGQQVTLSCSPISGHRSVSWYQQTPGQGLQFLFEYFSETQRNKGNFPGRFSGRQFSNSRSEMNVSTLELGDSALYLCASSPGQWETQYFGPGTRLLVL.